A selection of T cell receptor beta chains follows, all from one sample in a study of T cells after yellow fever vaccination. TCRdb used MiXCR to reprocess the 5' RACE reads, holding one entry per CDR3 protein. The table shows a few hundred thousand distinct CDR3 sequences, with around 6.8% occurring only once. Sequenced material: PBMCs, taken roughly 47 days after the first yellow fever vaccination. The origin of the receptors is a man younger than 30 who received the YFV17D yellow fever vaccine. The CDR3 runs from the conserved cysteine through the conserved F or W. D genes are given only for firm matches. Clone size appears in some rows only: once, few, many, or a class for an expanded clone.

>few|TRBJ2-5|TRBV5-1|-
CASKVNGGVGETQYF
TGCGCCAGCAAAGTTAACGGGGGAGTCGGGGAGACCCAGTACTTC
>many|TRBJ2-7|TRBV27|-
CASSPTQVSYEQYF
TGTGCCAGCAGTCCCACACAGGTCTCCTACGAGCAGTACTTC
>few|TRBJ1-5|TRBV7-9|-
CASSPTGEGKGQPQHF
TGTGCCAGCAGCCCTACGGGAGAGGGCAAGGGACAGCCCCAGCATTTT
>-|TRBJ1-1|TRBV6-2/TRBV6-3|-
CASRFQGTAFF
TGTGCCAGCAGGTTCCAGGGTACAGCTTTCTTT
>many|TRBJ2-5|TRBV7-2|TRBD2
CASSLSSSGGQETQYF
TGTGCCAGCAGCTTATCATCTAGCGGGGGGCAAGAGACCCAGTACTTC
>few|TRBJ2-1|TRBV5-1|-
CASSWEDSSYNEQFF
TGCGCCAGCAGCTGGGAGGACAGCTCCTACAATGAGCAGTTCTTC
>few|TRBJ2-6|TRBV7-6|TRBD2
CASSSISGGTGANVLTF
TGTGCCAGCAGCTCGATAAGCGGGGGAACTGGGGCCAACGTCCTGACTTTC
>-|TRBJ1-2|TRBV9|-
CASSVGSPNYGYTF
TGTGCCAGCAGCGTCGGCAGTCCTAACTATGGCTACACCTTC
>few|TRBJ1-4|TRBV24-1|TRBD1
CATSDIGTAATNEKLFF
TGTGCCACCAGTGATATCGGGACAGCCGCAACTAATGAAAAACTGTTTTTT
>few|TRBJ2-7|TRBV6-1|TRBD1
CASSGTGNYEQYF
TGTGCCAGCAGCGGGACAGGGAATTACGAGCAGTACTTC
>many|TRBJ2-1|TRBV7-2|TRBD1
CASSRDSSYNEQFF
TGTGCCAGCAGCCGGGACAGCTCCTACAATGAGCAGTTCTTC
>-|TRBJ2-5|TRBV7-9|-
CASSSPETQYF
TGTGCCAGCAGCTCCCCGGAGACCCAGTACTTC
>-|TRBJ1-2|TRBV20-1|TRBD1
CSVRARGQGNGYTF
TGCAGTGTCCGAGCGCGGGGACAGGGGAATGGCTACACCTTC
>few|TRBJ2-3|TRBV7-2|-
CASSQRSDTQYF
TGTGCCAGCAGCCAACGTAGCGATACGCAGTATTTT
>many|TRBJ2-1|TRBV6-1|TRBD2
CASVGGGSRKINEQFF
TGTGCCAGCGTGGGCGGGGGATCACGGAAAATTAATGAGCAGTTCTTC
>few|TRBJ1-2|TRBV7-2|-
CASSPSAGGSPYGYTF
TGTGCCAGCAGCCCTTCGGCCGGAGGGAGCCCCTATGGCTACACCTTC
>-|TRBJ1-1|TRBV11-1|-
CASSLQQEAFF
TGTGCCAGCAGCCTCCAGCAGGAAGCTTTCTTT
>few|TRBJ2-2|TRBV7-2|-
CASSPYDRTGELFF
TGTGCCAGCAGCCCGTACGATAGGACCGGGGAGCTGTTTTTT
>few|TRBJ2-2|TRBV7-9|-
CASSLIGDTGELFF
TGTGCCAGCAGCTTAATTGGCGACACCGGGGAGCTGTTTTTT
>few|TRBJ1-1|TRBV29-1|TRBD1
CSVQQGPRSTEAFF
TGCAGCGTACAACAGGGGCCAAGGAGCACTGAAGCTTTCTTT
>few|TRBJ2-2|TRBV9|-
CASSAALYTGELFF
TGTGCCTCCTCGGCGGCGTTATACACCGGGGAGCTGTTTTTT
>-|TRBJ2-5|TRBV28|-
CGAGQVQETQYF
TGTGGAGCGGGACAGGTCCAAGAGACCCAGTACTTC
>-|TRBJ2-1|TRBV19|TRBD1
CASSIVGTGEHEQFF
TGTGCCAGTAGTATAGTGGGGACAGGGGAGCATGAGCAGTTCTTC
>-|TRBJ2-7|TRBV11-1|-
CASSLAGAGARSSYEQYF
TGTGCCAGCAGCTTAGCCGGCGCCGGGGCCAGGAGCTCCTACGAGCAGTACTTC
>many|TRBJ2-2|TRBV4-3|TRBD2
CASSQETSGGSTGELFF
TGCGCCAGCAGCCAAGAGACTAGCGGGGGAAGCACCGGGGAGCTGTTTTTT
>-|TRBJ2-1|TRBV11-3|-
CASSWEQGGEQFF
TGTGCCAGCAGCTGGGAACAGGGCGGGGAGCAGTTCTTC
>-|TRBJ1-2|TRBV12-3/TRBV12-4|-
CASSLYPGGYTF
TGTGCCAGCAGTTTATACCCCGGCGGCTACACCTTC
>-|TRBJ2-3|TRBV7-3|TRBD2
CASSQTSGAADTQYF
TGTGCCAGCAGCCAGACTAGCGGGGCAGCTGATACGCAGTATTTT
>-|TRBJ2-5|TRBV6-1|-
CASSSSQGRGETQYF
TGTGCCAGCAGCTCATCCCAGGGGAGAGGGGAGACCCAGTACTTC
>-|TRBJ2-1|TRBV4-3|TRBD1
CASSQGLGQANWDEQFF
TGCGCCAGCAGCCAGGGCCTCGGACAGGCGAACTGGGATGAGCAGTTCTTC
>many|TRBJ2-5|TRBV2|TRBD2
CASASGGIETQYF
TGTGCCAGCGCTAGCGGGGGGATAGAGACCCAGTACTTC
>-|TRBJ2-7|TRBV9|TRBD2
CASSVAGQRGYEQYF
TGTGCCAGCAGCGTAGCTGGCCAGCGGGGTTACGAGCAGTACTTC
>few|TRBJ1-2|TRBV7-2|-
CASCPSPAGGYGYTF
TGTGCCAGCTGCCCCTCGCCGGCAGGCGGATATGGCTACACCTTC
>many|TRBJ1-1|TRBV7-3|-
CASSNSGLSPTEAFF
TGTGCCAGCAGCAACTCTGGGTTAAGCCCCACTGAAGCTTTCTTT
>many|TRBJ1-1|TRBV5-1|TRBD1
CASSPGQGAGGTEAFF
TGCGCCAGCAGCCCTGGACAGGGGGCGGGGGGCACTGAAGCTTTCTTT
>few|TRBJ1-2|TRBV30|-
CAWSTPGEAAVSYTF
TGTGCCTGGAGTACCCCAGGGGAGGCCGCGGTTAGCTACACCTTC
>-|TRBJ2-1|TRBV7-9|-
CASRRTDHEQFF
TGTGCCAGCAGACGGACAGACCATGAGCAGTTCTTC
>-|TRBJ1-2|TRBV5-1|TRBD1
CASSLIGQGGSYGYTF
TGCGCCAGCAGCTTGATCGGACAGGGGGGATCTTATGGCTACACCTTC
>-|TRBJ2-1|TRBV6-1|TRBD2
CASSAIAGGYNEQFF
TGTGCCAGCAGTGCAATAGCGGGGGGTTACAATGAGCAGTTCTTC
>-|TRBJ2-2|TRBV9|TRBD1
CASSSRGTGTVTGELFF
TGTGCCAGCAGCTCCAGAGGGACAGGGACCGTCACCGGGGAGCTGTTTTTT
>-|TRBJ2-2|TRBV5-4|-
CASSHPTGETTGELFF
TGTGCCAGCAGCCACCCGACAGGAGAAACAACCGGGGAGCTGTTTTTT
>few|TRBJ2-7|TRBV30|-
CAWSRTVISYEQYF
TGTGCCTGGAGTAGGACAGTGATATCCTACGAGCAGTACTTC
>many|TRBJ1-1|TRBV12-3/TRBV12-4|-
CASLNPDGTTEAFF
TGTGCCAGCCTTAATCCGGACGGGACCACTGAAGCTTTCTTT
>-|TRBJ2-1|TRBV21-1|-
CASSKEVRYDEQFF
TGTGCCAGCAGCAAAGAAGTCCGTTACGATGAGCAGTTCTTC
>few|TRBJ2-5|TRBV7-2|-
CASSLIWQETQYF
TGTGCCAGCAGCTTAATCTGGCAAGAGACCCAGTACTTC
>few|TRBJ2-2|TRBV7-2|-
CASSLAGRTPPSGELFF
TGTGCCAGCAGCTTAGCGGGGAGGACTCCCCCGTCCGGGGAGCTGTTTTTT
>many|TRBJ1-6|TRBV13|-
CASSFRRRTHNSPLHF
TGTGCCAGCAGCTTCCGGAGGAGAACACATAATTCACCCCTCCACTTT
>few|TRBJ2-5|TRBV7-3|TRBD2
CASSPLGRGEETQYF
TGTGCCAGCAGCCCCCTTGGGCGGGGGGAAGAGACCCAGTACTTC
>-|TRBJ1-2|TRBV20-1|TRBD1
CSATSAGTGPYGYTF
TGCAGTGCTACCTCGGCGGGGACAGGGCCGTATGGCTACACCTTC
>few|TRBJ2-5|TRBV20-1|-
CSARDAGGQETQYF
TGCAGTGCTAGAGATGCCGGGGGCCAGGAGACCCAGTACTTC
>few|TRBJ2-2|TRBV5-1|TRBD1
CASSGDSWPSTGELFF
TGCGCCAGCAGCGGGGACAGTTGGCCCTCGACCGGGGAGCTGTTTTTT
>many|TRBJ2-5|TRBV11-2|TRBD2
CASSLGGPGLAVNQETQYF
TGTGCCAGCAGCTTAGGGGGGCCCGGACTAGCGGTCAACCAAGAGACCCAGTACTTC
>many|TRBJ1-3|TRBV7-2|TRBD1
CASGRTGTGPNTIYF
TGTGCCAGCGGCCGTACCGGGACAGGGCCCAACACCATATATTTT
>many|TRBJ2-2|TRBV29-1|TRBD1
CSVGQGLTGELFF
TGCAGCGTGGGACAGGGGTTAACCGGGGAGCTGTTTTTT